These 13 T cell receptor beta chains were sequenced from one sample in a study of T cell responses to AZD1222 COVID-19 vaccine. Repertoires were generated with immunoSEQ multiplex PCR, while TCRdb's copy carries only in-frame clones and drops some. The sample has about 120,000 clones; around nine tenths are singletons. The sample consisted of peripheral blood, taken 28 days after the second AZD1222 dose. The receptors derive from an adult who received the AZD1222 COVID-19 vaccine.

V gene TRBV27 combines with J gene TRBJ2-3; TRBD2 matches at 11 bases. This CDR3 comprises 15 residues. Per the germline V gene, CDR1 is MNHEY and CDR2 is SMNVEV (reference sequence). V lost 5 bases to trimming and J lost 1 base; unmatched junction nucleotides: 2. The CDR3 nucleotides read TGTGCCAGCAGTATACTAGCGGGGGGCACAGATACGCAGTATTTT. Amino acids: CASSILAGGTDTQYF.

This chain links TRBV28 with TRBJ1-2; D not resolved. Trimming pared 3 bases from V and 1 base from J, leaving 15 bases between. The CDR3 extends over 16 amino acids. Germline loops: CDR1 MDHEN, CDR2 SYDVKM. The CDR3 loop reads CASSLGTVILNYGYTF. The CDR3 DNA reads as TGTGCCAGCAGTTTGGGTACAGTTATACTTAACTATGGCTACACCTTC.

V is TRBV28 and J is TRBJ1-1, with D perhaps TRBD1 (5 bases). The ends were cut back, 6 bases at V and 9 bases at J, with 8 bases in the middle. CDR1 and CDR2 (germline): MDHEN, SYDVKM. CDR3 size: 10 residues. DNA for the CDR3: TGTGCCAGCAGGGGGCGTAAAGCTTTCTTT. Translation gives CASRGRKAFF.

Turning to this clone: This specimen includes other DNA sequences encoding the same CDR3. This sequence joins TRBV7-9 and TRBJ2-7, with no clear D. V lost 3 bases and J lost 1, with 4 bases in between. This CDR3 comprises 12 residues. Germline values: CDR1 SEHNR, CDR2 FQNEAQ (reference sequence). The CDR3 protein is CASSFGSYEQYF. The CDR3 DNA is TGTGCCAGCAGCTTCGGGTCCTACGAGCAGTACTTC.

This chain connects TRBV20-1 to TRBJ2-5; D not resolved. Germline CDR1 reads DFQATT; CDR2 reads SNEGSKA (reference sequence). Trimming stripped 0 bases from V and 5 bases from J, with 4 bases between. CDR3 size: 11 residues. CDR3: CSARDHETQYF. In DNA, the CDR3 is TGCAGTGCTAGAGATCACGAGACCCAGTACTTC.

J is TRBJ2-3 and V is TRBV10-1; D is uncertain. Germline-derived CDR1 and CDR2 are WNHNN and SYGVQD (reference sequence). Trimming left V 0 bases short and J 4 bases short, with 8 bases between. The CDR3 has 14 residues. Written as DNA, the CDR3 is TGCGCCAGCAGTGAGTCGGCGGTCGCAGATACGCAGTATTTT. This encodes CASSESAVADTQYF.

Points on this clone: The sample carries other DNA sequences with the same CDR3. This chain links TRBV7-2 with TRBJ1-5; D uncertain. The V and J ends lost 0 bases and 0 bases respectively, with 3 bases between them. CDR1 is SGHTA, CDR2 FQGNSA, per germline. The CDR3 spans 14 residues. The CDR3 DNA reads TGTGCCAGCAGCTTAGCGGGTAGCAATCAGCCCCAGCATTTT. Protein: CASSLAGSNQPQHF.

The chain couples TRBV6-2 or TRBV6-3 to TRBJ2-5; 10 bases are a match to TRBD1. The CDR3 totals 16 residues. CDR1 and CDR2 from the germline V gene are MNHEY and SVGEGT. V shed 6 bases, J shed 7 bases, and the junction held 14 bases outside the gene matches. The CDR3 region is CASSHRAGTGVATQYF. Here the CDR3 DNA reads TGTGCCAGCAGCCACCGTGCTGGGACAGGGGTAGCGACCCAGTACTTC.

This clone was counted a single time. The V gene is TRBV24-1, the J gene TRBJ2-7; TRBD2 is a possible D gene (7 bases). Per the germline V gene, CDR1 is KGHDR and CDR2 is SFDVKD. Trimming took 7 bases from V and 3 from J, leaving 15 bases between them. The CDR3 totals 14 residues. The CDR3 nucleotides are TGTGCCACCAGGGGGGCGGGGGACGACTACGAGCAGTACTTC. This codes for CATRGAGDDYEQYF.

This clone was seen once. The CDR3 sequence is CASSLAFGGKGLYEQYF. CDR3 coding DNA: TGCGCCAGCAGCTTGGCCTTCGGGGGCAAGGGCCTCTACGAGCAGTACTTC. V gene TRBV5-1 combines with J gene TRBJ2-7; D tentatively reads TRBD1 or TRBD2 (6 bases each). The CDR3 loop spans 17 amino acids. Trimming took off 0 bases at V and 3 bases at J, with 19 bases between the two ends. Germline CDR1 is SGHRS and CDR2 is YFSETQ.

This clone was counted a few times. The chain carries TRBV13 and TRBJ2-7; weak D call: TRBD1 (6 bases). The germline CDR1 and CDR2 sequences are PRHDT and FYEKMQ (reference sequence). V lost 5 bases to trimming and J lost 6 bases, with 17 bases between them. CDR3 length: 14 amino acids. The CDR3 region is CASSPGDSSSEQYF. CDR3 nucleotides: TGTGCCAGCAGCCCAGGGGATTCGAGCTCCGAGCAGTACTTC.

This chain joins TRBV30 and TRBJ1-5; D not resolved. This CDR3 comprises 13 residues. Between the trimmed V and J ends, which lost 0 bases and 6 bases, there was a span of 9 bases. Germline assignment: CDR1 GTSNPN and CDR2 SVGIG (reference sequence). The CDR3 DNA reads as TGTGCCTGGAGTGTCTCGGGTACTCAGCCCCAGCATTTT. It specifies CAWSVSGTQPQHF.

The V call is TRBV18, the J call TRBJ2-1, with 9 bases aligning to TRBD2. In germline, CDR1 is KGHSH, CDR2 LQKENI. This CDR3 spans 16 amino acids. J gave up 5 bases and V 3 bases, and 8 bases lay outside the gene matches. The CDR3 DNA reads TGTGCCAGCTCACCCGAAGCGGGGGGCCGAAACAATGAGCAGTTCTTC. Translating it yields CASSPEAGGRNNEQFF.